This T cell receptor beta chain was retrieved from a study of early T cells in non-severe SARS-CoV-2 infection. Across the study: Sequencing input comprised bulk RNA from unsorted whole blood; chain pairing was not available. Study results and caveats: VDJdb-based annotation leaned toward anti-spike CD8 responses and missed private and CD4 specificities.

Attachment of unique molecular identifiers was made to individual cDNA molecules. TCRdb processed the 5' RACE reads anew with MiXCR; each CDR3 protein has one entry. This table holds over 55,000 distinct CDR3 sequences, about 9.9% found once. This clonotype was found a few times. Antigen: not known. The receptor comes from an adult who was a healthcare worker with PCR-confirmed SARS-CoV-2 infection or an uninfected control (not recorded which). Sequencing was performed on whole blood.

The CDR3 DNA follows: TGCGCCAGCAGTTATAGGGAGGGCACAGATACGCAGTATTTT. Translated: CASSYREGTDTQYF. J is TRBJ2-3 and V is TRBV5-1, with D possibly matching TRBD2 (6 bases). Per germline, CDR1 SGHRS and CDR2 YFSETQ. Between the trimmed V and J ends, which lost 5 bases and 1 base, there was a span of 11 bases. The CDR3 has 14 amino acids.